This TCR beta chain was identified during a study of cytomegalovirus exposure and HLA in healthy donors. Study information: Most genotyped donors, around four fifths of around 370, had Caucasian-associated genetic ancestry.

General study points: Accurate prediction of HLA-A and HLA-B alleles (for most subjects) was reportedly achieved from TCR beta sequences. For TCR beta chains, V- and J-gene trimming was later linked to a missense DCLRE1C variant. Cytomegalovirus-associated TCR beta chains were listed, numbering some 150.

As concerns this clone: Antigen specificity is unknown.

The trim removed 8 bases at V and 6 bases at J, leaving 9 bases unmatched. The V gene's germline CDR1 is LNHDA and CDR2 SQIVND (reference sequence). This CDR3 spans 13 amino acids. PCR primers comprised 60 Vbeta and 13 Jbeta primers. Profiled with immunoSEQ multiplex PCR; TCRdb holds only in-frame clones, not every one. Of 150,000 to 200,000 clones listed, 60% to 80% are singletons. The sequenced sample was PBMCs. This TCR was recovered from a man in his fifties or sixties in good health and CMV-seropositive. V and J are TRBV19 and TRBJ1-2, with 7 positions matching TRBD1. CDR3 DNA: TGTGCCAGTTCTCCACAGGGGATCCATGGCTACACCTTC. This translates into CASSPQGIHGYTF.